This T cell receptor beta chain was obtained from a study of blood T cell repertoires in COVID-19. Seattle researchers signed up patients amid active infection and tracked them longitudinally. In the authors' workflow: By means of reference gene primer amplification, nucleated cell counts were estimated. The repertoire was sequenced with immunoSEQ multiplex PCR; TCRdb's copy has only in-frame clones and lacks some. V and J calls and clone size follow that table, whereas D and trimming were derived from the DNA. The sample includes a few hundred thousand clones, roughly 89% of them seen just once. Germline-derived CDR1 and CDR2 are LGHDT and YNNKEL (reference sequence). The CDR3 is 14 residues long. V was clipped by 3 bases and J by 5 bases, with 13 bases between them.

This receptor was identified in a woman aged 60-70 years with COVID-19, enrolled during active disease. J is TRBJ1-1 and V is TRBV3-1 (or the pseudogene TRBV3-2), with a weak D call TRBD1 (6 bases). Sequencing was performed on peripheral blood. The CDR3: CASSQNRVGTEAFF. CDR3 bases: TGTGCCAGCAGCCAGAACAGGGTTGGGACTGAAGCTTTCTTT.